Detailed here is one TCR beta chain. Its antigen is undetermined. This specimen comes from a study of CD8+CD57+ T cells in acquired aplastic anemia. Study details: Each DNA sample taken from sorted CD4+ and CD8+ cells came to about 3.2 ug on average.

This CDR3 region has 14 residues. Trimming removed 4 bases at V and 0 bases at J, with 9 bases between. The V gene's germline CDR1 is KGHDR and CDR2 SFDVKD. Points from the study as a whole: Simpson's diversity of CD8+ cells was not significantly different in patients compared with controls. Almost 30 sequences, all CD8+ CDR3, were shared between patients and controls.

It was genomic DNA that served as the template for profiling TCR beta VDJ and CDR3. A single record per CDR3 protein comes from TCRdb applying MiXCR to the reads. The repertoire holds about 470,000 distinct CDR3 sequences, with roughly 34% as singletons. An expansion of CD8+CD57+ cells by flow cytometry had been shown in patients chosen for sequencing. Each of the patients presented with severe acquired aplastic anemia. The TCR was taken from a human donor with aplastic anemia. Sequencing was done on a sample of sorted CD4+, CD8+, or CD8+CD57+ T cells (not recorded which) from PBMCs. The rearrangement uses TRBV24-1 and TRBJ2-7, with D possibly matching TRBD1 (6 bases). The CDR3 nucleotides are TGTGCCACCAGTGAGGGGGCCTCCTCCTACGAGCAGTACTTC. Translating it yields CATSEGASSYEQYF.